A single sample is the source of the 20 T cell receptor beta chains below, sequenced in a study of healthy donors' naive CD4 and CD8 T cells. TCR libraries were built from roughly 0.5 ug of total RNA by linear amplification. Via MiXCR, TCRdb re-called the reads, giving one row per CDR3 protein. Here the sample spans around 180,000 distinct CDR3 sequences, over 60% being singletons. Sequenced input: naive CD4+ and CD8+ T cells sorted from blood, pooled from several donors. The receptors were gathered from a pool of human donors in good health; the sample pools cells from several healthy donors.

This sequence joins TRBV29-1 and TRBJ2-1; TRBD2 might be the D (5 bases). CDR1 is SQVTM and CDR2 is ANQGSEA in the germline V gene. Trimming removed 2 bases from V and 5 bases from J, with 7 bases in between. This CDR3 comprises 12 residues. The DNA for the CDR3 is TGCAGCGTTGAAAAGAGGGACAATGAGCAGTTCTTC. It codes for CSVEKRDNEQFF.

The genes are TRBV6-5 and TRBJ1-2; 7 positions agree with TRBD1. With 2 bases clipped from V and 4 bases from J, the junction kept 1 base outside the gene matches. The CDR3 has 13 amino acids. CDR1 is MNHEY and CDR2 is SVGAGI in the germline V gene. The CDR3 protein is CASSYQGGYGYTF. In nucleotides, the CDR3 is TGTGCCAGCAGTTACCAGGGGGGCTATGGCTACACCTTC.

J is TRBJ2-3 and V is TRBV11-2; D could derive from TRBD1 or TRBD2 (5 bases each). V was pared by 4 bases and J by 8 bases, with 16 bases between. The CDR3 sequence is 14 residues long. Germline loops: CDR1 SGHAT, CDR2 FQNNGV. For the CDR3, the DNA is TGTGCCAGCAGCTCGGGACGGAGGCAGGGTACGCAGTATTTT. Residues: CASSSGRRQGTQYF.

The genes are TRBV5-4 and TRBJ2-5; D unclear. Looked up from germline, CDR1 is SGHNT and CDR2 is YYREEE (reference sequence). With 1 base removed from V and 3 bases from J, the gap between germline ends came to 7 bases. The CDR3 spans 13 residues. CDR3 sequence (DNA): TGTGCCAGCAGCTTGAATGACGAAGAGACCCAGTACTTC. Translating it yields CASSLNDEETQYF.

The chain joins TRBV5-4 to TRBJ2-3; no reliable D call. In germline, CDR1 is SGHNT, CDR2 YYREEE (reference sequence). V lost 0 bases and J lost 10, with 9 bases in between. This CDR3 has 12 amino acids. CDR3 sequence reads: CASSLDQAAQYF. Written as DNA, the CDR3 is TGTGCCAGCAGCTTGGATCAAGCCGCGCAGTATTTT.

The DNA of the CDR3 is TGCAGCGTTGAAGATACACCTGGTTCGGGACTAGCGCTGAAAAAGCAGTTCTTC. Its translation is CSVEDTPGSGLALKKQFF. The chain is built from TRBV29-1 and TRBJ2-1, with 10 bases that match TRBD2. The V gene's germline CDR1 is SQVTM and CDR2 ANQGSEA. V lost 0 bases to trimming and J lost 11 bases; unmatched junction nucleotides: 19. The CDR3 is 18 residues long.

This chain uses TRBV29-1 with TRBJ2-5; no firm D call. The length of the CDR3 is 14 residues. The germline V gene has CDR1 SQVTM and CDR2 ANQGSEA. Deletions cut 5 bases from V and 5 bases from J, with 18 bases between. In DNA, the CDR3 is TGCAGCGTTACGGTCACGTCGCCAGGCGAGACCCAGTACTTC. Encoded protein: CSVTVTSPGETQYF.

The CDR3 coding sequence is TGCAGCGTTGAACCCGACTGGACTAGCGAGGGGCAGTTCTTC. It translates to CSVEPDWTSEGQFF. V gene TRBV29-1 combines with J gene TRBJ2-1; 9 bases fit TRBD2. J was trimmed by 12 bases and V by 2 bases; bases with no gene match: 11. CDR1 SQVTM and CDR2 ANQGSEA come from the germline V gene. The CDR3 has 14 amino acids.

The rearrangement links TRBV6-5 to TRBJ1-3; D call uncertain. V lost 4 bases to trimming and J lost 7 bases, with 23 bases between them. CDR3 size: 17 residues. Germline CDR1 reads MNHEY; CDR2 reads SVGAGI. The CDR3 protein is CASSSFPGGVPRNTIYF. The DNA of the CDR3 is TGTGCCAGCAGTTCCTTCCCCGGCGGCGTTCCTAGGAACACCATATATTTT.

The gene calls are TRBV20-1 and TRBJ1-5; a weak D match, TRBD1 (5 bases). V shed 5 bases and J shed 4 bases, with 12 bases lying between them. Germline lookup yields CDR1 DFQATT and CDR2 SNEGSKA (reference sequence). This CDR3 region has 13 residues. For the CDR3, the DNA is TGCAGTGCTTCCCCAGGGTGGAATCAGCCCCAGCATTTT. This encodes CSASPGWNQPQHF.

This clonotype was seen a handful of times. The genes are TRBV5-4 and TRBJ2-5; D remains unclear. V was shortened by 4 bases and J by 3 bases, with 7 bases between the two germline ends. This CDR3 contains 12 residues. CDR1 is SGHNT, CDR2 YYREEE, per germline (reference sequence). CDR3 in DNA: TGTGCCAGCAGCGGAGACGAAGAGACCCAGTACTTC. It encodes CASSGDEETQYF.

DNA of the CDR3: TGCAGCGCACCCCCGGGACTAGCCGTGAATGAGCAGTTCTTC. It is translated as CSAPPGLAVNEQFF. V and J are TRBV29-1 and TRBJ2-1, with 9 positions matching TRBD2. Per the germline V gene, CDR1 is SQVTM and CDR2 is ANQGSEA. V was clipped by 7 bases and J by 7 bases; unmatched bases: 11. The CDR3 is 14 residues long.

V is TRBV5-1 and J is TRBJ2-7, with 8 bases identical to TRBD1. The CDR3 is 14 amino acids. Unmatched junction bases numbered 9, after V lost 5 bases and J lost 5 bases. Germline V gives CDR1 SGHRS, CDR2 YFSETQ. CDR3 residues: CASRGQGARNEQYF. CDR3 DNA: TGCGCCAGCAGAGGCCAGGGGGCACGGAACGAGCAGTACTTC.

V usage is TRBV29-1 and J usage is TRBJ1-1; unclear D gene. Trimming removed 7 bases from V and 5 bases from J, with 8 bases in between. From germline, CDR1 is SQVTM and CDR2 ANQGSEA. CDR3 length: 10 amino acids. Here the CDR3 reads CSGRGTEAFF. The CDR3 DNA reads TGCAGCGGGCGAGGGACTGAAGCTTTCTTT.

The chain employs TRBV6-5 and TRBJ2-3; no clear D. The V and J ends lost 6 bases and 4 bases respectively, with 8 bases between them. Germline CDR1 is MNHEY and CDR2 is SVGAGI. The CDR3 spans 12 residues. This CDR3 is CASSGYADTQYF. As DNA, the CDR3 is TGTGCCAGCAGCGGGTACGCAGATACGCAGTATTTT.

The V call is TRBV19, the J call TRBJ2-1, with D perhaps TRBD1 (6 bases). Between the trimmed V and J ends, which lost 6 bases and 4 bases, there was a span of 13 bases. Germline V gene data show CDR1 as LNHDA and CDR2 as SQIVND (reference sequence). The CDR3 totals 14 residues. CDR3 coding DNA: TGTGCCAGTAGCCCGGGACATCTATACAATGAGCAGTTCTTC. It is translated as CASSPGHLYNEQFF.

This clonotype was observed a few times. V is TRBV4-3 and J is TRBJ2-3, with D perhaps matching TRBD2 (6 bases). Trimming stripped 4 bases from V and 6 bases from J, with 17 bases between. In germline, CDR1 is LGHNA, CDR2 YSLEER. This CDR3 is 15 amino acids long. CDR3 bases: TGCGCCAGCAGCCCTCGGACTACCCTGCAGGATACGCAGTATTTT. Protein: CASSPRTTLQDTQYF.

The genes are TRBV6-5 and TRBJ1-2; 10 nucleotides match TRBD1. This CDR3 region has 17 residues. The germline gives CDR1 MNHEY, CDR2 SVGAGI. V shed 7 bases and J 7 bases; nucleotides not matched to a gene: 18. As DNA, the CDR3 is TGTGCCAGCAACTCCGTGACAGGGGGCGCCGCGGTGGGTGGCTACACCTTC. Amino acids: CASNSVTGGAAVGGYTF.

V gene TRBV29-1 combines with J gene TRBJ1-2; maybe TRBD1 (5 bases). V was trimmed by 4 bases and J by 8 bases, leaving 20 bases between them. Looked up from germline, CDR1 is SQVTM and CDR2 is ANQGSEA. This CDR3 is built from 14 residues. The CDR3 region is CSVGSGQEVRGYTF. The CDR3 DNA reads TGCAGCGTTGGGTCGGGGCAGGAGGTCCGAGGCTACACCTTC.

This chain's CDR3 is CASSFSGGGTEAFF. As DNA, the CDR3 is TGCGCCAGCAGCTTTTCAGGGGGAGGCACTGAAGCTTTCTTT. The V and J genes are TRBV5-1 and TRBJ1-1; 7 positions match TRBD1. CDR3 size: 14 residues. Per germline, CDR1 SGHRS and CDR2 YFSETQ. V dropped 2 bases and J dropped 4; count of bases not matched to a gene: 5.